These 31 T cell receptor beta chains were all obtained from the same sample, sequenced in a study of OX40 agonist ivuxolimab in advanced cancers. Libraries were prepared by immunoSEQ multiplex PCR; TCRdb keeps only in-frame clonotypes and omits some of them. The sample includes 55,000 to 80,000 clones, about 80% of them seen just once. The sequencing here drew on CD4+ or CD8+ T cells sorted from blood, taken in a trial of the OX40 agonist ivuxolimab. The receptor source for this set is an adult with an advanced solid tumor such as melanoma, head and neck, liver or kidney cancer.

The chain carries TRBV6-5 and TRBJ2-4; no definite D call. Germline CDR1 reads MNHEY; CDR2 reads SVGAGI. V dropped 6 bases and J dropped 0 bases, with 6 bases sitting between them. CDR3 length: 13 residues. Here the CDR3 reads CASRTVAKNIQYF. The CDR3 DNA is TGTGCCAGCAGGACGGTAGCCAAAAACATTCAGTACTTC.

V usage is TRBV19 and J usage is TRBJ2-3, with 8 positions matching TRBD1. V dropped 0 bases and J dropped 2; count of bases not matched to a gene: 4. This CDR3 comprises 16 residues. From germline, CDR1 is LNHDA and CDR2 SQIVND (reference sequence). This chain's CDR3 is CASSIEDREVTDTQYF. The CDR3 DNA sequence: TGTGCCAGTAGTATAGAGGACAGGGAGGTCACAGATACGCAGTATTTT.

The chain employs TRBV13 and TRBJ2-7; D not resolved. The CDR3 sequence is 13 residues long. Looked up from germline, CDR1 is PRHDT and CDR2 is FYEKMQ (reference sequence). Between the trimmed V and J ends, which lost 4 bases and 2 bases, there was a span of 9 bases. The CDR3 nucleotides are TGTGCCAGCAGCTCTACAGTTACCTACGAGCAGTACTTC. This translates into CASSSTVTYEQYF.

V is TRBV7-9 and J is TRBJ1-2; D is uncertain. The CDR3 is made up of 13 amino acids. V lost 4 bases to trimming and J lost 7 bases, with 13 bases between them. Germline lookup yields CDR1 SEHNR and CDR2 FQNEAQ (reference sequence). The CDR3 nucleotides read TGTGCCAGCAGCTCCTCAGTTGGGCCTGGCTACACCTTC. Translated, it gives CASSSSVGPGYTF.

This chain uses TRBV18 with TRBJ2-7; D is ambiguous. V lost 3 bases and J lost 8, with 11 bases in between. CDR1 and CDR2 from the germline V gene are KGHSH and LQKENI. This CDR3 region has 12 residues. The chain's CDR3 is CASSPLEGQQYF. In nucleotides, the CDR3 is TGTGCCAGCTCACCGCTGGAAGGGCAGCAGTACTTC.

The J gene is TRBJ1-1, the V gene TRBV5-5; unclear D gene. The germline V gene has CDR1 SGHKS and CDR2 YYEKEE (reference sequence). V lost 0 bases, J lost 5 bases, and 11 bases lay in between. The CDR3 totals 14 residues. The DNA of the CDR3 is TGTGCCAGCAGCTTGGCCGGGGTTTGGACTGAAGCTTTCTTT. It yields the protein CASSLAGVWTEAFF.

There are a few counts of this clone. The chain recombines TRBV9 with TRBJ2-3; 7 bases are a match to TRBD1. CDR3 size: 15 residues. V lost 4 bases to trimming and J lost 0 bases; unmatched junction nucleotides: 5. The V gene's germline CDR1 is SGDLS and CDR2 YYNGEE. CDR3: CASSLPGQSTDTQYF. The CDR3 DNA is TGTGCCAGCAGCTTACCGGGACAGAGCACAGATACGCAGTATTTT.

The chain joins TRBV11-3 to TRBJ2-2; 7 bases agree with TRBD2. V dropped 0 bases and J dropped 5; count of bases not matched to a gene: 12. The CDR3 sequence is 18 residues long. The V gene's germline CDR1 is SGHNT and CDR2 YENEEA. The CDR3 region has the DNA TGTGCCAGCAGCTTAGATCGGAGACTAGCCGTAGGTACCGGGGAGCTGTTTTTT. Its translation: CASSLDRRLAVGTGELFF.

V usage is TRBV5-4 and J usage is TRBJ1-1; D unclear. The CDR3 totals 14 residues. V shed 4 bases and J shed 1 base, with 11 bases lying between them. The germline CDR1 and CDR2 sequences are SGHNT and YYREEE (reference sequence). The CDR3 here is CASSPVGANTEAFF. The CDR3 DNA follows: TGTGCCAGCAGCCCCGTTGGAGCGAACACTGAAGCTTTCTTT.

In DNA, the CDR3 is TGTGCCAGCAGCTTAGACCGAGGGGGCCGTAACTATGGCTACACCTTC. Its translation is CASSLDRGGRNYGYTF. V gene TRBV7-2 combines with J gene TRBJ1-2; 7 positions agree with TRBD1. The V gene's germline CDR1 is SGHTA and CDR2 FQGNSA. The length of the CDR3 is 16 residues. The J segment lost 1 base and the V segment lost 1 base, leaving 6 bases of the junction unmatched.

The chain has TRBV11-2 and TRBJ1-5; 9 bases are shared with TRBD1. Looked up from germline, CDR1 is SGHAT and CDR2 is FQNNGV. The CDR3 has 15 amino acids. The V and J ends lost 0 bases and 6 bases, in that order; junction bases with no gene match: 3. This chain's CDR3 is CASSLETGGTQPQHF. The CDR3 bases are TGTGCCAGCAGCTTAGAAACAGGGGGCACTCAGCCCCAGCATTTT.

The V and J genes are TRBV4-1 and TRBJ1-2; D is unclear. Germline V gene sequence: CDR1 MGHRA, CDR2 YSYEKL. V was pared by 0 bases and J by 0 bases, with 14 bases between. This CDR3 region has 17 residues. This chain's CDR3 is CASSQDPRRPANYGYTF. In DNA, the CDR3 is TGCGCCAGCAGCCAAGATCCTAGACGGCCAGCTAACTATGGCTACACCTTC.

The J gene is TRBJ2-7, the V gene TRBV11-2, with a tentative D call TRBD1 (6 bases). Per the germline V gene, CDR1 is SGHAT and CDR2 is FQNNGV. The CDR3 consists of 16 residues. V was cut by 5 bases and J by 6 bases, with 23 bases left in between. In DNA, the CDR3 is TGTGCCAGCAGCGACCGACGGCAGGGGTTGATAGGCGAGCAGTACTTC. Translating it yields CASSDRRQGLIGEQYF.

This sequence joins TRBV19 and TRBJ2-6; D gene unclear. This CDR3 has 15 amino acids. V lost 1 base and J lost 2, with 6 bases in between. Germline values: CDR1 LNHDA, CDR2 SQIVND (reference sequence). Here the CDR3 DNA reads TGTGCCAGTAGTATAGTGGGGACTGGGGCCAACGTCCTGACTTTC. This sequence encodes CASSIVGTGANVLTF. The full variable domain, in which reference TRBV19 and TRBJ2-6 provide the parts outside the CDR3, is DGGITQSPKYLFRKEGQNVTLSCEQNLNHDAMYWYRQDPGQGLRLIYYSQIVNDFQKGDIAEGYSVSREKKESFPLTVTSAQKNPTAFYLCASSIVGTGANVLTFGAGSRLTVL.

Only one count was recorded for this clone. The chain uses TRBV5-6 and TRBJ1-2; weak D call: TRBD1 (5 bases). V was trimmed by 2 bases and J by 5 bases, leaving 7 bases between them. This CDR3 contains 12 residues. Germline V gene sequence: CDR1 SGHDT, CDR2 YYEEEE. The CDR3 here is CASSLDRYGYTF. Here the CDR3 DNA reads TGTGCCAGCAGCTTAGACAGATATGGCTACACCTTC.

V is TRBV5-1 and J is TRBJ2-1; TRBD2 agrees at 9 bases. CDR3 length: 17 residues. V trimming: 3 bases; J trimming: 6 bases; junction bases outside the gene matches: 13. Germline V gene sequence: CDR1 SGHRS, CDR2 YFSETQ. CDR3 sequence: CASSSGSGGLTGNEQFF. The CDR3 region has the DNA TGCGCCAGCAGCTCAGGGAGCGGGGGGCTTACGGGCAATGAGCAGTTCTTC.

The chain carries TRBV19 and TRBJ1-2; TRBD1 matches 7 bases. Trimming took 10 bases from V and 1 from J; bases not matched to a gene: 3. This CDR3 contains 12 residues. CDR1 is LNHDA, CDR2 SQIVND, per germline (reference sequence). In DNA, the CDR3 is TGTGCCACCCGGGACAGTAACTATGGCTACACCTTC. Protein sequence: CATRDSNYGYTF.

The J gene is TRBJ1-6, the V gene TRBV4-3; D perhaps matches TRBD1 (5 bases). The CDR3 totals 14 residues. Germline loops: CDR1 LGHNA, CDR2 YSLEER. Trimming took off 0 bases at V and 11 bases at J, with 11 bases between the two ends. CDR3 in amino acids: CASSQDRDLTPLHF. In nucleotides, the CDR3 is TGCGCCAGCAGCCAAGACCGGGACTTGACACCCCTCCACTTT.

This rearrangement joins TRBV9 to TRBJ2-1; D unresolved. Germline V CDR1 and CDR2: SGDLS, YYNGEE. The V gene lost 3 bases and the J gene lost 2 bases, with 30 bases spanning the gap. The CDR3 is 21 residues long. This CDR3 is CASSAYSEAAPRPRAYNEQFF. CDR3 nucleotide sequence: TGTGCCAGCAGCGCGTACTCAGAAGCTGCCCCGAGACCTAGAGCCTACAATGAGCAGTTCTTC.

The CDR3 bases are TGCAGCGCCAGGACTAGCGGGATTAACACCGGGGAGCTGTTTTTT. Amino acid sequence: CSARTSGINTGELFF. The rearrangement joins TRBV29-1 to TRBJ2-2; the match to TRBD2 covers 12 bases. CDR1 and CDR2 (germline): SQVTM, ANQGSEA. V lost 7 bases and J lost 2; bases outside the gene matches: 5. The CDR3 has 15 residues.

Note on this clone: Mismatch with germline at one junction end may stem from a read error. The V and J genes are TRBV7-7 and TRBJ2-2; D might be TRBD1 (6 bases). CDR1 is SSHAT and CDR2 is FNYEAQ in the germline V gene (reference sequence). There are 15 residues in the CDR3. The CDR3 DNA is TGTGCTAGCAGGCCCCAAGGGGGTGGCACCGGGGAGCTGTTTTTT. It codes for CASRPQGGGTGELFF.

This rearrangement joins TRBV21-1 to TRBJ2-7; whether TRBD2, the table's D call, matches the DNA was not checked. TRBV21-1 is deemed a pseudogene. The CDR3 is 14 residues long. CDR3 amino acids: CASSLADRSYEQYF. CDR3 sequence (DNA): TGTGCCAGCAGCCTAGCCGATCGCAGCTACGAGCAGTACTTC.

This clone was found once. The chain has TRBV6-1 and TRBJ1-5; D unresolved. The CDR3 runs 15 residues. V lost 7 bases to trimming and J lost 0 bases, with 13 bases between them. Germline V gene lookup returns CDR1 MNHNS and CDR2 SASEGT. The CDR3 nucleotides read TGTGCCAGCAACGCACATGGCGGTAGCAATCAGCCCCAGCATTTT. Its protein product is CASNAHGGSNQPQHF.

The rearrangement joins TRBV11-2 to TRBJ2-7, with 9 bases lining up with TRBD1. J gave up 7 bases and V 6 bases, and 16 bases lay outside the gene matches. The CDR3 contains 16 residues. CDR1 is SGHAT and CDR2 is FQNNGV in the germline V gene. The DNA of the CDR3 is TGTGCCAGCAGTCGGGACTTCAGGACAGGGGTGAGAGAGCAGTACTTC. This codes for CASSRDFRTGVREQYF. The complete variable domain, with remaining parts taken from reference TRBV11-2 and TRBJ2-7, reads EAGVAQSPRYKIIEKRQSVAFWCNPISGHATLYWYQQILGQGPKLLIQFQNNGVVDDSQLPKDRFSAERLKGVDSTLKIQPAKLEDSAVYLCASSRDFRTGVREQYFGPGTRLTVT.

The CDR3 loop reads CASSPQGANTGELFF. The CDR3 nucleotides read TGTGCCAGCTCACCACAGGGGGCGAACACCGGGGAGCTGTTTTTT. V and J are TRBV18 and TRBJ2-2, with D tentatively TRBD1 (6 bases). V gave up 1 base and J gave up 0 bases, with 6 bases separating them. This CDR3 has 15 residues. Germline V gives CDR1 KGHSH, CDR2 LQKENI.

V usage is TRBV7-9 and J usage is TRBJ2-7; D is perhaps TRBD1 (6 bases). CDR1 SEHNR and CDR2 FQNEAQ come from the germline V gene (reference sequence). The CDR3 has 14 residues. The germline V and J ends were trimmed by 5 bases and 2 bases, with 13 bases remaining between them. CDR3 sequence (DNA): TGTGCCAGCAGCGCAGACAGGAAGGCCTACGAGCAGTACTTC. This codes for CASSADRKAYEQYF.

J is TRBJ1-1 and V is TRBV11-3; no firm D call. The CDR3 covers 14 residues. Trimming pared 5 bases from V and 0 bases from J, leaving 10 bases between. The germline V gene encodes CDR1 SGHNT and CDR2 YENEEA. The CDR3 region is CASSLRGMNTEAFF. CDR3 sequence (DNA): TGTGCCAGCAGCCTCAGAGGCATGAACACTGAAGCTTTCTTT.

This chain links TRBV11-2 with TRBJ2-5, with 8 bases matching TRBD1. V lost 3 bases, J lost 2 bases, and 5 bases stayed unmatched. Per the germline V gene, CDR1 is SGHAT and CDR2 is FQNNGV. The CDR3 loop spans 15 amino acids. The DNA of the CDR3 is TGTGCCAGCAGCTTCCAGGGGGCGCGGCAAGAGACCCAGTACTTC. This translates into CASSFQGARQETQYF.

This chain joins TRBV10-3 and TRBJ1-1, with D perhaps TRBD1 (5 bases). This CDR3 is 16 amino acids long. CDR1 ENHRY and CDR2 SYGVKD come from the germline V gene. The ends were cut back, 4 bases at V and 1 base at J, with 16 bases in the middle. CDR3: CAISASMGGSNTEAFF. The CDR3 DNA sequence: TGTGCCATCAGTGCGTCTATGGGGGGTTCGAACACTGAAGCTTTCTTT.

This chain links TRBV27 with TRBJ1-2; 7 bases match TRBD1. Germline CDR1 is MNHEY and CDR2 is SMNVEV (reference sequence). The CDR3 contains 13 residues. V shed 3 bases, J shed 4 bases, and the junction held 2 bases outside the gene matches. The CDR3 DNA reads as TGTGCCAGCAGTTTTCGGACAGGCTATGGCTACACCTTC. Its protein product is CASSFRTGYGYTF.

J is TRBJ2-4 and V is TRBV5-1; D is ambiguous. Per the germline V gene, CDR1 is SGHRS and CDR2 is YFSETQ. This CDR3 spans 16 amino acids. V lost 6 bases and J lost 0, with 16 bases in between. CDR3 DNA sequence: TGCGCCAGCACCCCCCTCGGGTCCCTAGCCAAAAACATTCAGTACTTC. It translates to CASTPLGSLAKNIQYF.